This T cell receptor (beta chain) was observed in a study of siplizumab effects on memory and regulatory T cells. Overall study results and limits: There appeared to be greater diversity in naive T cells than in memory cells, and naive T cells seemed major contributors to the alloresponse. Only a minority of proliferating CD4+ or CD8+ clones had an assignable naive or memory phenotype, with roughly 75-96% lacking one. Alloreactive sequences tracing back to unstimulated CD4+ memory cells were significantly reduced by siplizumab. A minor fraction of alloreactive clones, and no more, mapped to unstimulated subsets.

Germline assignment: CDR1 SGHRS and CDR2 YFSETQ. Between the trimmed V and J ends, which lost 4 bases and 6 bases, there was a span of 23 bases. The CDR3 contains 16 residues. Note on this clone: What it recognizes is unknown.

The assay was immunoSEQ multiplex PCR, and TCRdb's table has in-frame clones only and misses some. Of approximately 94,000 clones in the sample, approximately 97% were seen once. This clonotype was obtained from a human donor in good health. Specimen: naive CD4+ T cells sorted from blood. V usage is TRBV5-1 and J usage is TRBJ2-7; D is perhaps TRBD2 (5 bases). The CDR3 region has the DNA TGCGCCAGCAGCCACAACCCAAACACCGCAGGAGGCGAGCAGTACTTC. Translation gives CASSHNPNTAGGEQYF.